This TCR beta chain was found in a study of T cell repertoires in cytomegalovirus infection. TCRdb redid the calling of the reads with MiXCR, one entry per CDR3 protein. The sample consists of a few hundred thousand distinct CDR3 sequences, 15% to 20% of them appearing once. CDR1 is SNHLY, CDR2 FYNNEI, per germline. V trimming: 3 bases; J trimming: 3 bases; junction bases outside the gene matches: 4. The CDR3 covers 15 residues. Whole-study findings and limits: The study found HLA-C-restricted CMV-specific TCR beta clonotypes dominating the ex vivo response.

A remark on this clonotype: Its antigen is as yet unknown.

The sequence derives from a human donor in good health (CMV status not recorded). Some clones in this sample may be carry-over from other donors' samples. Material for sequencing was PBMCs. The chain has TRBV2 and TRBJ2-1; 8 bases match TRBD2. CDR3 coding DNA: TGTGCCAGCAGTGATGGTCTAGCGGGCTACAATGAGCAGTTCTTC. This encodes CASSDGLAGYNEQFF.